The next 28 T cell receptor beta chains were all read from a single sample in a study of long-term antiretroviral therapy in people with HIV. With survey level as its setting, the immunoSEQ assay was v3.0. Sequenced by immunoSEQ multiplex PCR; TCRdb stores in-frame clones only, minus some. The sample lists some 35,000 clones; approximately 74% were seen once. The specimen comprised unsorted PBMCs, sampled 3 years after starting antiretroviral therapy. These TCRs come from a man aged 50-60 years with HIV.

V usage is TRBV5-1 and J usage is TRBJ2-2, with D unclear. This CDR3 has 12 residues. The germline gives CDR1 SGHRS, CDR2 YFSETQ. Trimming pared 4 bases from V and 0 bases from J, leaving 1 base between. The CDR3 nucleotides read TGCGCCAGCAGCCCGAACACCGGGGAGCTGTTTTTT. Amino acid sequence: CASSPNTGELFF.

The chain has TRBV2 and TRBJ1-1; no definite D call. Germline V lookup: CDR1 SNHLY, CDR2 FYNNEI. The V end was cut by 5 bases, the J end by 3 bases, with 4 bases between. The CDR3 loop spans 11 amino acids. CDR3 sequence: CASSYDTEAFF. As DNA, the CDR3 is TGTGCCAGCAGTTATGACACTGAAGCTTTCTTT.

The V and J genes are TRBV6-1 and TRBJ2-5; 7 bases match TRBD2. The trim removed 7 bases at V and 5 bases at J, leaving 13 bases unmatched. The CDR3 is 15 residues long. Germline V gene data show CDR1 as MNHNS and CDR2 as SASEGT. The CDR3 DNA follows: TGTGCCAGCACCGGGACTACGGGGGAGAGCGAGACCCAGTACTTC. Translating gives CASTGTTGESETQYF.

This rearrangement joins TRBV2 to TRBJ2-6; 10 nucleotides match TRBD2. J gave up 1 base and V 3 bases, and 12 bases lay outside the gene matches. This CDR3 is built from 20 residues. From germline, CDR1 is SNHLY and CDR2 FYNNEI. The CDR3 sequence: CASSEKRIGLAASGANVLTF. The CDR3 nucleotides read TGTGCCAGCAGTGAGAAACGGATAGGACTAGCGGCTTCTGGGGCCAACGTCCTGACTTTC.

The chain has TRBV21-1 and TRBJ1-2; the D call TRBD1 from the table was never checked on the DNA. TRBV21-1 is classified as a pseudogene. CDR3 length equals 17 residues. The CDR3 reads CASSAPGTEFYSYGYTF. CDR3 DNA sequence: TGTGCCAGCAGCGCACCCGGGACAGAATTCTACTCTTACGGCTACACCTTC.

The gene calls are TRBV23-1 and TRBJ2-1; 11 nucleotides agree with TRBD2. TRBV23-1 is assigned to the ORF class and has an uncertain function. CDR3 length equals 15 residues. V dropped 7 bases and J dropped 4; count of bases not matched to a gene: 6. CDR3 sequence: CASNHSGRDYNEQFF. The CDR3 DNA sequence: TGCGCCAGCAACCATAGCGGGAGGGATTACAATGAGCAGTTCTTC.

The chain employs TRBV29-1 and TRBJ2-1; the D gene is possibly TRBD1 (5 bases). CDR3 length: 13 amino acids. Germline-derived CDR1 and CDR2 are SQVTM and ANQGSEA. The V and J ends lost 4 bases and 1 base respectively, with 8 bases between them. CDR3 sequence reads: CSVGRGSYNEQFF. CDR3 coding DNA: TGCAGCGTTGGAAGGGGATCCTACAATGAGCAGTTCTTC.

The chain combines TRBV7-9 with TRBJ2-7; 9 bases line up with TRBD1. Trimming cost V 4 bases and J 6 bases; bases outside gene matches: 10. Per the germline V gene, CDR1 is SEHNR and CDR2 is FQNEAQ (reference sequence). The CDR3 extends over 15 amino acids. CDR3 bases: TGTGCCAGCAGCTATTCCGGGACAGGGAGCCTCGAGCAGTACTTC. Translated: CASSYSGTGSLEQYF.

The chain joins TRBV4-2 to TRBJ2-7, with D maybe TRBD2 (5 bases). Looked up from germline, CDR1 is LGHNA and CDR2 is YNFKEQ. CDR3 size: 15 residues. V lost 0 bases and J lost 11, with 20 bases in between. The CDR3 protein is CASSQERSGEYRKYF. DNA for the CDR3: TGTGCCAGCAGCCAAGAAAGGAGTGGGGAGTACCGGAAGTACTTC.

The rearrangement links TRBV7-2 to TRBJ1-4; possibly TRBD1 for D (5 bases). V was shortened by 1 base and J by 2 bases, with 8 bases between the two germline ends. This CDR3 contains 15 residues. From germline, CDR1 is SGHTA and CDR2 FQGNSA. CDR3 protein: CASSLGGSTNEKLFF. Written as DNA, the CDR3 is TGTGCCAGCAGCTTAGGGGGGTCCACTAATGAAAAACTGTTTTTT.

The chain links TRBV6-4 to TRBJ2-2, with 9 bases lining up with TRBD2. The CDR3 loop spans 16 amino acids. The J segment lost 3 bases and the V segment lost 3 bases, leaving 5 bases of the junction unmatched. Germline CDR1 is MRHNA and CDR2 is SNTAGT. CDR3 region: CASSEGAGGHTGELFF. Written as DNA, the CDR3 is TGTGCCAGCAGTGAAGGAGCGGGGGGCCACACCGGGGAGCTGTTTTTT.

This chain connects TRBV7-9 to TRBJ1-1; maybe TRBD1 (5 bases). The CDR3 consists of 14 residues. V gave up 5 bases and J gave up 3 bases, with 13 bases separating them. Per the germline V gene, CDR1 is SEHNR and CDR2 is FQNEAQ (reference sequence). The CDR3 region is CASSPGTYDTEAFF. The CDR3 DNA follows: TGTGCCAGCAGCCCAGGGACGTATGACACTGAAGCTTTCTTT.

The chain couples TRBV9 to TRBJ1-2; no clear D gene. V gave up 0 bases and J gave up 5 bases, with 8 bases separating them. In germline, CDR1 is SGDLS, CDR2 YYNGEE. The CDR3 runs 13 residues. CDR3 DNA: TGTGCCAGCAGCGTAGCGTATTCGTATGGCTACACCTTC. Translated: CASSVAYSYGYTF.

This clone showed up just a few times. V gene TRBV27 combines with J gene TRBJ2-1; 9 bases agree with TRBD2. J lost 5 bases, V lost 5 bases, and 10 bases had no gene match. The CDR3 runs 16 residues. Germline CDR1 MNHEY, CDR2 SMNVEV (reference sequence). This chain's CDR3 is CASSLLLAGKDNEQFF. The CDR3 bases are TGTGCCAGCAGTCTACTTCTAGCGGGGAAGGACAATGAGCAGTTCTTC.

The chain links TRBV28 to TRBJ2-7; D remains ambiguous. The CDR3 has 12 residues. V gave up 4 bases and J gave up 6 bases, with 10 bases separating them. Germline V gives CDR1 MDHEN, CDR2 SYDVKM. The CDR3 DNA sequence: TGTGCCAGCAGTTACAACCCGCGCGAGCAGTACTTC. It specifies CASSYNPREQYF.

CDR3 residues: CSVDGSGITPNEQFF. In nucleotides, the CDR3 is TGCAGCGTTGATGGTAGCGGGATAACCCCGAATGAGCAGTTCTTC. The gene calls are TRBV29-1 and TRBJ2-1; 8 positions agree with TRBD2. With 3 bases clipped from V and 7 bases from J, the junction kept 11 bases outside the gene matches. Germline V gives CDR1 SQVTM, CDR2 ANQGSEA. The CDR3 is made up of 15 amino acids.

V gene TRBV7-9 combines with J gene TRBJ1-5, with 11 bases identical to TRBD1. V gave up 5 bases and J gave up 0 bases; unmatched junction bases: 12. Germline CDR1 and CDR2: SEHNR and FQNEAQ (reference sequence). This CDR3 contains 19 residues. CDR3 sequence reads: CASSPILDRGRNSNQPQHF. The CDR3 DNA is TGTGCCAGCAGCCCCATCCTGGACAGGGGGCGGAATAGCAATCAGCCCCAGCATTTT.

The CDR3 nucleotides are TGTGCCAGCACCCCGTCCCCCCAGACCCATTCAGATACGCAGTATTTT. It specifies CASTPSPQTHSDTQYF. The rearrangement links TRBV9 to TRBJ2-3, with D unresolved. There are 16 residues in the CDR3. The V end lost 6 bases, the J end lost 4 bases, and 21 bases lay between the germline ends. Germline values: CDR1 SGDLS, CDR2 YYNGEE.

The chain combines TRBV2 with TRBJ2-7, with D unresolved. V lost 7 bases and J lost 2, with 12 bases in between. This CDR3 is 13 amino acids long. CDR1 is SNHLY and CDR2 is FYNNEI in the germline V gene. CDR3 sequence (DNA): TGTGCCAGCACTAGACAAGCCGCCTACGAGCAGTACTTC. It translates to CASTRQAAYEQYF.

The chain carries TRBV7-9 and TRBJ2-5; possibly TRBD1 for D (6 bases). V was pared by 10 bases and J by 7 bases, with 13 bases between. Germline V gene sequence: CDR1 SEHNR, CDR2 FQNEAQ (reference sequence). The CDR3 covers 11 residues. The CDR3 region has the DNA TGTGCCACCGGGACACCCCGGACCCAGTACTTC. It yields the protein CATGTPRTQYF. Full variable domain (missing parts from reference TRBV7-9 and TRBJ2-5): DTGVSQNPRHKITKRGQNVTFRCDPISEHNRLYWYRQTLGQGPEFLTYFQNEAQLEKSRLLSDRFSAERPKGSFSTLEIQRTEQGDSAMYLCATGTPRTQYFGPGTRLLVL.

This sequence joins TRBV4-3 and TRBJ2-7; tentatively, D is TRBD1 (6 bases). The germline gives CDR1 LGHNA, CDR2 YSLEER. There are 17 residues in the CDR3. The V end was cut by 0 bases, the J end by 0 bases, with 15 bases between. Written as DNA, the CDR3 is TGCGCCAGCAGCCAAGATGCACTCACAGGGAGCTCCTACGAGCAGTACTTC. It yields the protein CASSQDALTGSSYEQYF.

The V call is TRBV7-2, the J call TRBJ2-3; D unclear. CDR1 is SGHTA, CDR2 FQGNSA, per germline. Trimming removed 6 bases from V and 0 bases from J, with 7 bases in between. The length of the CDR3 is 13 residues. CDR3 coding DNA: TGTGCCAGCAGTCGTATTAGCACAGATACGCAGTATTTT. It encodes CASSRISTDTQYF. The entire variable domain, with the rest obtained from reference TRBV7-2 and TRBJ2-3, is as follows: GAGVSQSPSNKVTEKGKDVELRCDPISGHTALYWYRQSLGQGLEFLIYFQGNSAPDKSGLPSDRFSAERTGGSVSTLTIQRTQQEDSAVYLCASSRISTDTQYFGPGTRLTVL.

The chain carries TRBV28 and TRBJ1-2; D gene uncertain. Deletions cut 6 bases from V and 4 bases from J, with 18 bases between. Germline lookup yields CDR1 MDHEN and CDR2 SYDVKM. The CDR3 is 15 residues long. The DNA of the CDR3 is TGTGCCAGCAGACCTGACTTGCGGGCGGGCTATGGCTACACCTTC. It encodes CASRPDLRAGYGYTF.

The table lists this clone with a count of one. The chain combines TRBV7-9 with TRBJ1-3; 7 positions match TRBD1. Germline V gives CDR1 SEHNR, CDR2 FQNEAQ (reference sequence). Trimming at V came to 8 bases and at J to 2 bases, leaving 6 bases not matched to a gene. The CDR3 runs to 14 residues. As DNA, the CDR3 is TGTGCCAGCCGTCTTCAGGGGGCTGGAAACACCATATATTTT. Protein sequence: CASRLQGAGNTIYF.

The J gene is TRBJ2-5, the V gene TRBV5-1; the D is unclear. Germline loops: CDR1 SGHRS, CDR2 YFSETQ. Trimming took 2 bases from V and 2 from J, leaving 7 bases between them. The CDR3 has 13 residues. The DNA for the CDR3 is TGCGCCAGCAGCTTCTCGACTCAAGAGACCCAGTACTTC. Its protein is CASSFSTQETQYF.

The chain links TRBV29-1 to TRBJ2-5; D is unresolved. V lost 3 bases, J lost 7 bases, and 15 bases lay in between. Germline V gene lookup returns CDR1 SQVTM and CDR2 ANQGSEA. The CDR3 consists of 13 residues. CDR3 bases: TGCAGCGTTGATCCCTCAAGTTCGGGGACCCAGTACTTC. Amino acid sequence: CSVDPSSSGTQYF. The whole variable domain, remainder taken from reference TRBV29-1 and TRBJ2-5, is SAVISQKPSRDICQRGTSLTIQCQVDSQVTMMFWYRQQPGQSLTLIATANQGSEATYESGFVIDKFPISRPNLTFSTLTVSNMSPEDSSIYLCSVDPSSSGTQYFGPGTRLLVL.

The chain combines TRBV7-2 with TRBJ1-1; weak D call: TRBD1 (6 bases). The ends were cut back, 1 base at V and 6 bases at J, with 15 bases in the middle. Germline assignment: CDR1 SGHTA and CDR2 FQGNSA. The CDR3 is 15 residues long. The CDR3 DNA reads TGTGCCAGCAGCTTAGATGGCAGGGGTGGGGCTGAAGCTTTCTTT. Amino acids: CASSLDGRGGAEAFF.

The genes are TRBV19 and TRBJ1-1, with D unresolved. The V and J ends lost 7 bases and 11 bases respectively, with 20 bases between them. CDR3 size: 13 residues. CDR1 and CDR2 (germline): LNHDA, SQIVND (reference sequence). The CDR3 DNA reads TGTGCCAGTACTGACCCCAACCTGGTGAACGCTTTCTTT. Its protein product is CASTDPNLVNAFF.